The 14 T cell receptor beta chains below all came from one sample that was sequenced in a study of shared clonotypes between healthy human individuals (dated by TCRdb to 2018 to 2021). The library was produced with the immunoSEQ multiplex PCR assay. TCRdb stores this immuneACCESS table with in-frame sequences only. Part of the clones is absent; in the studies checked, under half of the shortfall reflects unresolved V genes, and no reason is known for the rest. The sample table lists millions of clones, about 93% of them with a count of one. The ten top clones hold about 1.5% of the sample. CD8 naive samples were obtained by positive selection for CCR7 among CD45RO-negative cells, yielding a CD45RA+CCR7+ population from which TemRA cells were excluded. Sequences were obtained from naive CD8+ T cells from PBMCs. This specimen's cell subset or site label, per the study, means: CD45RA+CCR7+. The receptor source for this set is a man aged 18 to 30 in good health. Some clones in this sample may be carry-over from other donors' samples.

The chain joins TRBV7-9 to TRBJ1-1, with a weak D call TRBD1 (6 bases). Germline CDR1 reads SEHNR; CDR2 reads FQNEAQ (reference sequence). The CDR3 totals 16 residues. V gave up 3 bases and J gave up 0 bases, with 14 bases separating them. CDR3 sequence (DNA): TGTGCCAGCAGCTTCCGCCGGGACAAAATGAACACTGAAGCTTTCTTT. Residues: CASSFRRDKMNTEAFF.

V gene TRBV11-2 combines with J gene TRBJ2-1; 11 nucleotides match TRBD2. The CDR3 runs to 16 residues. Germline lookup yields CDR1 SGHAT and CDR2 FQNNGV. Trimming cost V 4 bases and J 5 bases; bases outside gene matches: 7. The CDR3 sequence is CASSSRTSGHHNEQFF. Here the CDR3 DNA reads TGTGCCAGCAGCTCACGGACTAGCGGGCATCACAATGAGCAGTTCTTC.

The V and J genes are TRBV7-8 and TRBJ2-5, with 8 positions matching TRBD2. CDR1 and CDR2 (germline): SGHVS, FQNEAQ. The CDR3 is 15 residues long. The trim removed 5 bases at V and 1 base at J, leaving 6 bases unmatched. CDR3 amino acids: CASSVTGTSQETQYF. The CDR3 DNA reads as TGTGCCAGCAGCGTTACCGGGACTAGCCAAGAGACCCAGTACTTC.

This chain uses TRBV28 with TRBJ2-2; 11 bases align to TRBD1. Germline V CDR1 and CDR2: MDHEN, SYDVKM. This CDR3 region has 14 residues. The V gene end was trimmed by 8 bases and the J gene end by 3 bases; junction bases not matched to a gene: 2. The CDR3 sequence: CASLGQGDTGELFF. As DNA, the CDR3 is TGTGCCAGCCTGGGACAGGGGGACACCGGGGAGCTGTTTTTT.

V and J are TRBV28 and TRBJ1-1; 7 nucleotides line up with TRBD1. Trimming removed 5 bases from V and 1 base from J; junction bases left unmatched: 10. Germline V lookup: CDR1 MDHEN, CDR2 SYDVKM. The CDR3 has 16 residues. The DNA of the CDR3 is TGTGCCAGCAGTCCAACAGGGGAACCTACGAACACTGAAGCTTTCTTT. Protein product: CASSPTGEPTNTEAFF.

The gene calls are TRBV7-9 and TRBJ2-1; D possibly uses TRBD1 or TRBD2 (5 bases each). CDR1 is SEHNR, CDR2 FQNEAQ, per germline (reference sequence). This CDR3 spans 16 amino acids. V lost 6 bases to trimming and J lost 2 bases, with 17 bases between them. The CDR3 loop reads CASSHTGTDAYNEQFF. The CDR3 nucleotides are TGTGCCAGCAGTCATACCGGGACCGATGCCTACAATGAGCAGTTCTTC.

This rearrangement joins TRBV5-6 to TRBJ1-4; the D gene is possibly TRBD1 (5 bases). Trimming shortened V by 0 bases and J by 6 bases, and 9 bases separated the two germline ends. Germline V lookup: CDR1 SGHDT, CDR2 YYEEEE. The CDR3 totals 14 residues. In DNA form, the CDR3 reads TGTGCCAGCAGCTTGGACAGGAGTCATGAAAAACTGTTTTTT. This codes for CASSLDRSHEKLFF.

V usage is TRBV7-8 and J usage is TRBJ2-3; D uncertain. The CDR3 length is 12 residues. Between the trimmed V and J ends, which lost 8 bases and 4 bases, there was a span of 10 bases. Germline V CDR1 and CDR2: SGHVS, FQNEAQ. The CDR3 DNA reads as TGTGCCAGCCGCATCGACCCAGATACGCAGTATTTT. Its translation is CASRIDPDTQYF.

The chain is built from TRBV11-2 and TRBJ1-4, with D perhaps matching TRBD1 (5 bases). The CDR3 totals 16 residues. The germline CDR1 and CDR2 sequences are SGHAT and FQNNGV. V lost 5 bases, J lost 5 bases, and 18 bases lay in between. The CDR3 protein is CASSADQGLGNEKLFF. The CDR3 DNA sequence: TGTGCCAGCAGCGCCGATCAGGGCCTGGGAAATGAAAAACTGTTTTTT.

This clone was seen just once. CDR3 sequence reads: CASSLPGDTTYEQYF. The CDR3 region has the DNA TGCGCCAGCAGCTTGCCTGGCGACACTACCTACGAGCAGTACTTC. V is TRBV5-1 and J is TRBJ2-7, with D unclear. Looked up from germline, CDR1 is SGHRS and CDR2 is YFSETQ. CDR3 length: 15 residues. The V and J ends lost 1 base and 2 bases respectively, with 13 bases between them.

This clone showed up just once. The chain is built from TRBV11-2 and TRBJ1-2; weak D call: TRBD1 (5 bases). This CDR3 is 13 amino acids long. Germline-derived CDR1 and CDR2 are SGHAT and FQNNGV. The V end was cut by 4 bases, the J end by 8 bases, with 14 bases between. The CDR3 coding sequence is TGTGCCAGCAGCTGGGTCAGGGATGGCGGCTACACCTTC. It encodes CASSWVRDGGYTF.

The V gene is TRBV25-1, the J gene TRBJ1-1; D is perhaps TRBD1 (5 bases). Germline values: CDR1 MGHDK, CDR2 SYGVNS. Trimming took 3 bases from V and 0 from J, leaving 8 bases between them. The CDR3 has 14 amino acids. The CDR3 loop is CASSDRELNTEAFF. The CDR3 nucleotides read TGTGCCAGCAGTGACAGGGAATTGAACACTGAAGCTTTCTTT.

The chain couples TRBV19 to TRBJ1-1; 10 positions agree with TRBD1. Germline V gene lookup returns CDR1 LNHDA and CDR2 SQIVND (reference sequence). The CDR3 spans 17 residues. V gave up 1 base and J gave up 2 bases; unmatched junction bases: 7. CDR3 coding DNA: TGTGCCAGTAGTATAGGGGACAGGGGACGCCTTAACACTGAAGCTTTCTTT. Amino acids: CASSIGDRGRLNTEAFF.

The chain combines TRBV11-3 with TRBJ2-5; no firm D call. V was cut by 2 bases and J by 7 bases, with 14 bases left in between. Germline V gene data show CDR1 as SGHNT and CDR2 as YENEEA. The CDR3 extends over 14 amino acids. Written as DNA, the CDR3 is TGTGCCAGCAGCTTACGACTCCATTTGGGGACCCAGTACTTC. Encoded protein: CASSLRLHLGTQYF. Full variable domain (missing parts from reference TRBV11-3 and TRBJ2-5): EAGVVQSPRYKIIEKKQPVAFWCNPISGHNTLYWYLQNLGQGPELLIRYENEEAVDDSQLPKDRFSAERLKGVDSTLKIQPAELGDSAVYLCASSLRLHLGTQYFGPGTRLLVL.